The 20 T cell receptor beta chains presented below share a single source sample, sequenced in a study of blood T cell repertoires in COVID-19 (dated by TCRdb to the early 2020s). Library generation was performed with the immunoSEQ multiplex PCR assay. The table comes from immuneACCESS by way of TCRdb, which keeps in-frame sequences with V and J called. Part of the clones is missing from these tables; in studies checked, under half for an unresolved V gene and the rest for unknown reasons. The sample contains 150,000 to 200,000 clones, roughly 82% of them found a single time. Around 15% of the sample lies in the top ten. Sequenced: PBMCs or T cells enriched from blood (not recorded which). All receptors derive from a man aged 50 or older who had recovered from COVID-19.

The V and J genes are TRBV4-1 and TRBJ2-1, with 15 bases identical to TRBD2. There are 16 residues in the CDR3. CDR1 and CDR2 (germline): MGHRA, YSYEKL. Trimming at V came to 4 bases and at J to 7 bases, leaving 5 bases not matched to a gene. The CDR3 sequence: CASSRTSGGAWNEQFF. For the CDR3, the DNA is TGCGCCAGCAGCCGGACTAGCGGGGGGGCGTGGAATGAGCAGTTCTTC.

The rearrangement uses TRBV5-1 and TRBJ2-1, with 7 bases matching TRBD2. The CDR3 has 16 amino acids. The V gene end was trimmed by 1 base and the J gene end by 2 bases; junction bases not matched to a gene: 6. Germline V gene sequence: CDR1 SGHRS, CDR2 YFSETQ. CDR3 in amino acids: CASSLTRGGTYNEQFF. CDR3 DNA sequence: TGCGCCAGCAGCTTGACTCGCGGGGGAACCTACAATGAGCAGTTCTTC.

V gene TRBV15 combines with J gene TRBJ2-5; D might be TRBD1 (7 bases). V was clipped by 0 bases and J by 5 bases, with 16 bases between them. The length of the CDR3 is 16 residues. Germline V gene sequence: CDR1 LNHNV, CDR2 YYDKDF (reference sequence). The CDR3 sequence is CATSRDLGPGGETQYF. CDR3 coding DNA: TGTGCCACCAGCAGAGATTTGGGCCCAGGGGGGGAGACCCAGTACTTC.

The V and J genes are TRBV6-2 or TRBV6-3 and TRBJ2-7; no clear D. The germline gives CDR1 MNHEY, CDR2 SVGEGT. This CDR3 is 16 amino acids long. V was clipped by 5 bases and J by 1 base, with 18 bases between them. CDR3 sequence reads: CASSKPQGLLSYEQYF. CDR3 coding DNA: TGTGCCAGCAGTAAGCCACAAGGCCTACTATCCTACGAGCAGTACTTC.

This clone was detected only once. The chain uses TRBV6-5 and TRBJ2-3; 8 positions match TRBD1. Germline CDR1 reads MNHEY; CDR2 reads SVGAGI. V shed 6 bases and J 1 base; nucleotides not matched to a gene: 3. This CDR3 has 14 residues. CDR3 coding DNA: TGTGCCAGCAGGCAGACAGGGGGCACAGATACGCAGTATTTT. Translating gives CASRQTGGTDTQYF.

This clone was detected only once. The chain links TRBV28 to TRBJ2-7; D may be TRBD1 (6 bases). The V end lost 5 bases, the J end lost 4 bases, and 15 bases lay between the germline ends. The CDR3 has 14 residues. The V gene's germline CDR1 is MDHEN and CDR2 SYDVKM. CDR3 sequence (DNA): TGTGCCAGCAGTCTGTCCCGGGACATTTACGAGCAGTACTTC. Its translation is CASSLSRDIYEQYF.

The rearrangement uses TRBV11-2 and TRBJ1-6, with D perhaps matching TRBD1 (5 bases). Germline V gives CDR1 SGHAT, CDR2 FQNNGV. Trimming pared 5 bases from V and 11 bases from J, leaving 16 bases between. The CDR3 covers 14 residues. CDR3 nucleotides: TGTGCCAGCAGCCTCATCGACCAGGGTGCACCCCTCCACTTT. Protein: CASSLIDQGAPLHF.

This chain connects TRBV5-1 to TRBJ1-2, with 9 nucleotides matching TRBD1. The V and J ends lost 4 bases and 6 bases, in that order; junction bases with no gene match: 7. The CDR3 loop spans 14 amino acids. Per germline, CDR1 SGHRS and CDR2 YFSETQ. For the CDR3, the DNA is TGCGCCAGCAGCATACAGGGACAGGGAGATGGCTACACCTTC. Residues: CASSIQGQGDGYTF.

This chain links TRBV6-4 with TRBJ1-2; TRBD1 might be the D (5 bases). V was pared by 0 bases and J by 4 bases, with 15 bases between. Per the germline V gene, CDR1 is MRHNA and CDR2 is SNTAGT. The CDR3 is 16 residues long. The CDR3 DNA reads TGTGCCAGCAGTGACTCTTCCGGTCGCAGGGTCTATGGCTACACCTTC. The encoded protein is CASSDSSGRRVYGYTF.

This CDR3 is CASSIEAPTGEGNSPLHF. CDR3 nucleotides: TGTGCCAGTAGTATAGAGGCCCCGACAGGGGAAGGAAATTCACCCCTCCACTTT. J is TRBJ1-6 and V is TRBV19; 8 nucleotides line up with TRBD1. Germline V CDR1 and CDR2: LNHDA, SQIVND (reference sequence). This CDR3 comprises 18 residues. Unmatched junction bases numbered 11, after V lost 0 bases and J lost 7 bases.

The chain employs TRBV6-5 and TRBJ1-2; 8 bases are shared with TRBD1. Germline CDR1 is MNHEY and CDR2 is SVGAGI. This CDR3 has 13 residues. The V and J ends lost 6 bases and 4 bases, in that order; junction bases with no gene match: 4. The CDR3 reads CASRQGAIYGYTF. CDR3 coding DNA: TGTGCCAGCAGGCAGGGGGCAATCTATGGCTACACCTTC.

This clone was observed a few times. The chain combines TRBV7-9 with TRBJ1-2; 8 bases align to TRBD1. CDR1 and CDR2 from the germline V gene are SEHNR and FQNEAQ (reference sequence). V trimming: 1 base; J trimming: 8 bases; junction bases outside the gene matches: 9. The CDR3 runs 15 residues. In nucleotides, the CDR3 is TGTGCCAGCAGCTTAGTGGCAGGGGGCAAGGAGGGCTACACCTTC. Translating gives CASSLVAGGKEGYTF.

The chain couples TRBV19 to TRBJ1-2; 7 bases match TRBD1. The CDR3 runs 13 residues. Germline assignment: CDR1 LNHDA and CDR2 SQIVND (reference sequence). V shed 5 bases and J 9 bases; nucleotides not matched to a gene: 9. CDR3 in DNA: TGTGCCAGTAGTGCTCGACAGGGCCGGAGCTACACCTTC. This codes for CASSARQGRSYTF.

This clone was seen a single time. The chain couples TRBV9 to TRBJ1-2; D is ambiguous. Germline assignment: CDR1 SGDLS and CDR2 YYNGEE. The CDR3 length is 14 residues. V lost 0 bases and J lost 3, with 9 bases in between. CDR3 in amino acids: CASSVVGVDYGYTF. CDR3 DNA: TGTGCCAGCAGCGTAGTCGGGGTGGACTATGGCTACACCTTC.

V and J are TRBV10-1 and TRBJ2-1; 7 nucleotides align to TRBD1. V lost 6 bases and J lost 8; bases outside the gene matches: 16. This CDR3 region has 16 residues. CDR1 is WNHNN and CDR2 is SYGVQD in the germline V gene (reference sequence). CDR3 region: CASRAEDRSGSDEQFF. CDR3 DNA: TGCGCCAGCAGGGCCGAGGACAGGTCCGGGTCCGATGAGCAGTTCTTC.

This clone was picked up many times. The chain carries TRBV3-1 (or the pseudogene TRBV3-2) and TRBJ2-7, with D maybe TRBD2 (6 bases). Between the trimmed V and J ends, which lost 4 bases and 0 bases, there was a span of 10 bases. The CDR3 consists of 14 residues. Germline CDR1 LGHDT, CDR2 YNNKEL (reference sequence). For the CDR3, the DNA is TGTGCCAGCAGCCCACCGGGACTCTCCTACGAGCAGTACTTC. This encodes CASSPPGLSYEQYF.

This chain links TRBV6-5 with TRBJ1-1, with D hard to call. Trimming shortened V by 6 bases and J by 8 bases, and 16 bases separated the two germline ends. The germline gives CDR1 MNHEY, CDR2 SVGAGI. CDR3 length: 13 residues. CDR3 region: CASSFSGLKEAFF. The CDR3 nucleotides are TGTGCCAGCAGCTTCAGTGGACTGAAAGAAGCTTTCTTT.

The chain has TRBV6-1 and TRBJ2-5; 10 bases agree with TRBD1. V lost 3 bases, J lost 5 bases, and 6 bases stayed unmatched. Per the germline V gene, CDR1 is MNHNS and CDR2 is SASEGT. This CDR3 region has 15 residues. CDR3 sequence reads: CASSDLGQGFETQYF. The CDR3 DNA sequence: TGTGCCAGCAGTGATCTGGGACAGGGGTTTGAGACCCAGTACTTC.

This clone was counted once. The CDR3 region is CASSLVQGASEQYF. For the CDR3, the DNA is TGTGCCAGCAGCTTGGTTCAGGGGGCGTCCGAGCAGTACTTC. The chain recombines TRBV5-4 with TRBJ2-7; 8 bases fit TRBD1. CDR3 length: 14 residues. Germline CDR1 is SGHNT and CDR2 is YYREEE (reference sequence). The V gene end was trimmed by 0 bases and the J gene end by 6 bases; junction bases not matched to a gene: 5. Full variable domain (remainder filled in from reference TRBV5-4 and TRBJ2-7): ETGVTQSPTHLIKTRGQQVTLRCSSQSGHNTVSWYQQALGQGPQFIFQYYREEENGRGNFPPRFSGLQFPNYSSELNVNALELDDSALYLCASSLVQGASEQYFGPGTRLTVT.

The chain uses TRBV7-9 and TRBJ1-5; possibly TRBD1 for D (6 bases). CDR1 is SEHNR and CDR2 is FQNEAQ in the germline V gene (reference sequence). This CDR3 contains 12 residues. V was pared by 5 bases and J by 6 bases, with 8 bases between. The CDR3 is CASSAGVQPQHF. CDR3 DNA sequence: TGTGCCAGCAGCGCAGGGGTTCAGCCCCAGCATTTT. The whole variable domain, filled in from reference TRBV7-9 and TRBJ1-5, reads DTGVSQNPRHKITKRGQNVTFRCDPISEHNRLYWYRQTLGQGPEFLTYFQNEAQLEKSRLLSDRFSAERPKGSFSTLEIQRTEQGDSAMYLCASSAGVQPQHFGDGTRLSIL.